This TCR beta chain was found in a study of blood T cell repertoires in COVID-19. Study information: Sites in the United States, Italy and Spain provided acute and convalescent COVID-19 samples.

V lost 6 bases to trimming and J lost 5 bases, with 13 bases between them. There are 14 residues in the CDR3. Germline loops: CDR1 KGHSH, CDR2 LQKENI. Participants' own reports of clinical history determined their cohort assignment. TCRdb keeps only in-frame clones here, not all; method: immunoSEQ multiplex PCR. The data show hundreds of thousands of clones, roughly 87% seen once. The sample taken for sequencing was PBMCs or T cells enriched from blood (not recorded which). V gene TRBV18 combines with J gene TRBJ2-2, with D possibly TRBD2 on 6 matching bases. This receptor was taken from a young woman who had recovered from COVID-19. Written as DNA, the CDR3 is TGTGCCAGCTCCGCGGGACGGTTAACCGGGGAGCTGTTTTTT. Amino acids: CASSAGRLTGELFF.